This T cell receptor (beta chain) was captured by sequencing in a study of T cell changes during pregnancy in multiple sclerosis. The data were produced by immunoSEQ multiplex PCR, yet TCRdb's version contains in-frame clones alone and is incomplete. Of 40,000 or so clones in the sample, over 75% were seen once. The source was CD4+ T cells from peripheral blood mononuclear cells, collected in the first trimester of pregnancy. The TCR sequence derives from a female donor in good health, enrolled as a control in a pregnancy study.

CDR3 in DNA: TGCGCCAGCAGCGTTACCGGGACAGGCTTCTCCTACGAGCAGTACTTC. The encoded protein is CASSVTGTGFSYEQYF. The chain couples TRBV5-1 to TRBJ2-5; 8 bases agree with TRBD1. The end of the DNA aligns better with TRBJ2-7, so the J call may be wrong. The CDR3 has 16 amino acids. Germline loops: CDR1 SGHRS, CDR2 YFSETQ.